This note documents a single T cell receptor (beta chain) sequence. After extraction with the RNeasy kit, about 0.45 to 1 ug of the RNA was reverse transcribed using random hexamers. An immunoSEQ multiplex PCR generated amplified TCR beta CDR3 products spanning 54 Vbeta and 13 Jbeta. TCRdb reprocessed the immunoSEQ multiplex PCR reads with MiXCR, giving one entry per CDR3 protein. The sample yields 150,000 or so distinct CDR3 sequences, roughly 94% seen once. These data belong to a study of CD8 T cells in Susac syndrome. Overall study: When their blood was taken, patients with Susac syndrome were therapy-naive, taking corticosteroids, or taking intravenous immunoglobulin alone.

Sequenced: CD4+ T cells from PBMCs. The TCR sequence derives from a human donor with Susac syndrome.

The CDR3 region is CSARPGLAGLGETQYF. The CDR3 DNA follows: TGCAGTGCTCGACCGGGACTAGCGGGGTTAGGGGAGACCCAGTACTTC. The chain recombines TRBV20-1 with TRBJ2-5; TRBD2 matches 13 bases. With V trimmed by 5 bases and J by 5 bases, 11 bases remained unmatched. The CDR3 covers 16 residues. Germline V gene sequence: CDR1 DFQATT, CDR2 SNEGSKA (reference sequence).